The TCR beta chain under discussion was sequenced for a study of regulatory T cells in long-lasting Graves disease. The trim removed 3 bases at V and 3 bases at J, leaving 2 bases unmatched. The CDR3 extends over 12 amino acids. Germline lookup yields CDR1 GTSNPN and CDR2 SVGIG (reference sequence). Specified time point: newly diagnosed GD, antithyroid drugs for less than 3 months. The TCR library was prepared using RNA isolated from PBMCs. Arm-PCR of CDR3 regions with iRepertoire HTBI primers generated TCR beta libraries. TCRdb re-analysed the multiplex PCR reads in MiXCR, keeping a single row per CDR3 protein. The table lists about 540,000 distinct CDR3 sequences, about 13% of them singletons, with roughly a tenth in the top ten. In its sample, this clonotype was seen many times. The data also belong to a second study, concerning T cells in Graves' hyperthyroidism and ophthalmopathy. In that study: Most thyroid clonotypes expanded above 0.001 appeared in blood too.

The J gene is TRBJ2-7, the V gene TRBV30; TRBD1 matches 7 bases. The sequence derives from a man aged 25-45 years with Graves disease. The sample consisted of peripheral blood mononuclear cells (PBMCs), taken at new diagnosis, from a patient treated with antithyroid drugs. CDR3 in amino acids: CAWRGDSYEQYF. CDR3 DNA: TGTGCCTGGAGGGGGGACAGCTACGAGCAGTACTTC.